This T cell receptor (beta chain) appears in the sequencing data of a study of CD8+CD57+ T cells in acquired aplastic anemia. The use of genomic DNA as template underpinned the TCR beta VDJ and CDR3 profiling. A single record per CDR3 protein comes from TCRdb applying MiXCR to the reads. The top ten clones hold approximately 1% of a sample with 150,000 to 200,000 distinct CDR3 sequences, about 48% of them seen once. The J segment lost 6 bases and the V segment lost 4 bases, leaving 7 bases of the junction unmatched. The CDR3 is made up of 16 amino acids. Germline V gene data show CDR1 as KGHDR and CDR2 as SFDVKD.

The chain uses TRBV24-1 and TRBJ2-1, with 11 bases aligning to TRBD2. This TCR was recovered from a human donor in good health. The source material was sorted CD4+, CD8+, or CD8+CD57+ T cells (not recorded which) from PBMCs. The CDR3 loop is CATSEETSGIGNEQFF. CDR3 DNA: TGTGCCACCAGTGAGGAGACTAGCGGGATAGGCAATGAGCAGTTCTTC.